This T cell receptor beta chain was retrieved from a study of naive and memory T cell subsets. CDR3 length equals 13 residues. V gave up 7 bases and J gave up 5 bases, with 17 bases separating them. Germline CDR1 SQVTM, CDR2 ANQGSEA. An oligonucleotide containing a UMI was ligated to the 3' end of TCR cDNA. Amplification of ligated cDNA took four PCR rounds with SP2 and nested alpha and beta constant primers. Each CDR3 protein gets one entry after TCRdb re-called the 5' RACE reads with MiXCR. The sample has about 32,000 distinct CDR3 sequences, around 17% seen once. This TCR derives from a female donor in good health. V is TRBV29-1 and J is TRBJ1-2; the D gene is possibly TRBD1 (6 bases). CDR3 DNA: TGCAGCGCCGAATCCCGGGACAATTATGGCTACACCTTC. Translation gives CSAESRDNYGYTF.